The entry below gives a single T cell receptor beta chain sequence along with its context. The data belong to a study of blood T cells in healthy people across ages. This CDR3 has 14 residues. Germline V gives CDR1 SGHDT, CDR2 YYEEEE. Alongside a J-beta primer mix, a sample-barcoded 5' primer served in a second PCR lasting roughly 7 to 11 cycles. A single record per CDR3 protein comes from TCRdb applying MiXCR to the 5' RACE reads. The table shows roughly 2 million distinct CDR3 sequences, with just under 50% occurring only once. This chain connects TRBV5-6 to TRBJ2-4, with D perhaps TRBD2 (5 bases). The assigned J gene may be wrong: the sequence end matches TRBJ2-7 better. Sequenced sample: blood. The sequence came from a woman in her 40s in good health. The CDR3, as DNA: TGTGCCAGCACCACGTACGGGGAGTCATACGAGCAGTACTTC. This sequence encodes CASTTYGESYEQYF.